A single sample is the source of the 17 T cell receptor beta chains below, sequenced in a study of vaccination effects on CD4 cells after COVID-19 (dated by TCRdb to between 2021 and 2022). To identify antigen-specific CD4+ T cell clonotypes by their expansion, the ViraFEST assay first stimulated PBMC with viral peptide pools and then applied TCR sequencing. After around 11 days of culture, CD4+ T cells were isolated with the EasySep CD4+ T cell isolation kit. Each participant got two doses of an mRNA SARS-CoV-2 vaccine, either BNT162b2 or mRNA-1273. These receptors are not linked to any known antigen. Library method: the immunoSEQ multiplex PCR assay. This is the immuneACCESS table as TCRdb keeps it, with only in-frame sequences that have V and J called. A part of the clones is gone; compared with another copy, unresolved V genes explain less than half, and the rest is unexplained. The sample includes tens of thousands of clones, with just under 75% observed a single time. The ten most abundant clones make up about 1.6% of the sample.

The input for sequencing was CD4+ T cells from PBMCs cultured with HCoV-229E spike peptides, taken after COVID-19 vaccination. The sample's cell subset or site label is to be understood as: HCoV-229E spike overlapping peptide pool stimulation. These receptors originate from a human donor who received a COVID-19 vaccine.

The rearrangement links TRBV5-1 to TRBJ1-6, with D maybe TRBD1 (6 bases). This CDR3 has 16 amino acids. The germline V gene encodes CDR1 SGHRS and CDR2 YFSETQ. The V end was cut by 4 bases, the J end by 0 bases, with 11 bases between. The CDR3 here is CASSLTGSSYNSPLHF. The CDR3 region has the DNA TGCGCCAGCAGCCTAACAGGGAGCTCCTATAATTCACCCCTCCACTTT. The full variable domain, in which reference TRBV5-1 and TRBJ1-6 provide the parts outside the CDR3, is KAGVTQTPRYLIKTRGQQVTLSCSPISGHRSVSWYQQTPGQGLQFLFEYFSETQRNKGNFPGRFSGRQFSNSRSEMNVSTLELGDSALYLCASSLTGSSYNSPLHFGNGTRLTVT.

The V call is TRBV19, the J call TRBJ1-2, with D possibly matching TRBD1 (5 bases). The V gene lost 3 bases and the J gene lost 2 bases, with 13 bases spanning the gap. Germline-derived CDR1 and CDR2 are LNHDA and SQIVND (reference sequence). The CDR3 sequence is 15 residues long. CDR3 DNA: TGTGCCAGTAGTATTCTCCCGGGGACCAACTATGGCTACACCTTC. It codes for CASSILPGTNYGYTF.

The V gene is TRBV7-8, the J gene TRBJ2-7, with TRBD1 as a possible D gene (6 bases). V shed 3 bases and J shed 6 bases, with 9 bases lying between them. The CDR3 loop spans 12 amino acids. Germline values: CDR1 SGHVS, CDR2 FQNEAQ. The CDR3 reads CASSFPGAEQYV. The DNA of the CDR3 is TGTGCCAGCAGCTTCCCAGGGGCCGAGCAGTACGTC.

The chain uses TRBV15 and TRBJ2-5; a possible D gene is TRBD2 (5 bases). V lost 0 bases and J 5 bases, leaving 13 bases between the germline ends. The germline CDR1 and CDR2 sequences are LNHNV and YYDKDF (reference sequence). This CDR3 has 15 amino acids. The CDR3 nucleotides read TGTGCCACCAGCAGAGATAACAGCGGAGCGGAGACCCAGTACTTC. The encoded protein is CATSRDNSGAETQYF.

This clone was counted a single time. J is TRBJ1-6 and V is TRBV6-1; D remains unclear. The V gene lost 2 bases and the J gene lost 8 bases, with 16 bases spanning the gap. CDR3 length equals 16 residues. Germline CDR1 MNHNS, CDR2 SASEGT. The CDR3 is CASSERLATGYSPLHF. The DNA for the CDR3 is TGTGCCAGCAGTGAACGTCTGGCCACTGGATATTCACCCCTCCACTTT.

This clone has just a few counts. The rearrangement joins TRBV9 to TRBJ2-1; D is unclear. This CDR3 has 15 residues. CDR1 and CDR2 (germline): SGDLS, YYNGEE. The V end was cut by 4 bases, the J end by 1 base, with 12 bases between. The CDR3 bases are TGTGCCAGCAGCCCCCTTTTGGAGTCCTACAATGAGCAGTTCTTC. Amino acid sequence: CASSPLLESYNEQFF.

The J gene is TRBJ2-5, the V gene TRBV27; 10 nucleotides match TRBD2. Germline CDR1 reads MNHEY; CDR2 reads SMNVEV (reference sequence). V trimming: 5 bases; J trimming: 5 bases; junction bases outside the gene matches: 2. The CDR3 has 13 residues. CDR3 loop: CASSLAGVETQYF. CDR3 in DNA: TGTGCCAGCAGTCTAGCGGGGGTCGAGACCCAGTACTTC.

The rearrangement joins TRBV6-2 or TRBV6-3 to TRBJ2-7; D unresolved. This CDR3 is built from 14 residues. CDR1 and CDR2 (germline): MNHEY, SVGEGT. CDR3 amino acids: CASSRAGARYGQYV. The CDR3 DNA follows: TGTGCCAGCAGCCGGGCAGGAGCACGCTACGGGCAGTACGTC.

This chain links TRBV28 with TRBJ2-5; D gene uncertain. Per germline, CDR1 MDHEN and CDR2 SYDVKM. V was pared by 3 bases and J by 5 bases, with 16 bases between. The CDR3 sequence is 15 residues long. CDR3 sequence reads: CASSFGRVLEETQYF. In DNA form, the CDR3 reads TGTGCCAGCAGTTTCGGACGGGTATTAGAGGAGACCCAGTACTTC. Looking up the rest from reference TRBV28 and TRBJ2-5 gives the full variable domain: DVKVTQSSRYLVKRTGEKVFLECVQDMDHENMFWYRQDPGLGLRLIYFSYDVKMKEKGDIPEGYSVSREKKERFSLILESASTNQTSMYLCASSFGRVLEETQYFGPGTRLLVL.

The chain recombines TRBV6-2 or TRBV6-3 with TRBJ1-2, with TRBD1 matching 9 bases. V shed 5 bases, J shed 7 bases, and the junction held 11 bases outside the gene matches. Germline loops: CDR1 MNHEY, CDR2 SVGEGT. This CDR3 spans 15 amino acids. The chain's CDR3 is CASSDYGTGLRGYTF. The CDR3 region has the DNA TGTGCCAGCAGTGACTATGGGACAGGGTTGCGTGGCTACACCTTC.

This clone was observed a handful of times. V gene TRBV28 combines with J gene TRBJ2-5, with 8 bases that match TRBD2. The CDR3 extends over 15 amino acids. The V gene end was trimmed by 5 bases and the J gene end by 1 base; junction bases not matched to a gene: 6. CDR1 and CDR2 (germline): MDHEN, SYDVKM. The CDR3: CASSPAGGGQETQYF. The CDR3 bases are TGTGCCAGCAGTCCCGCGGGGGGCGGCCAAGAGACCCAGTACTTC.

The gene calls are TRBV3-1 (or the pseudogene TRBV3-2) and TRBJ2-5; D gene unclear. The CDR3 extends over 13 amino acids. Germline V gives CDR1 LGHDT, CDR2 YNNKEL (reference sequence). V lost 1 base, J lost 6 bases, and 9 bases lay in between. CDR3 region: CASSQAGGKTQYF. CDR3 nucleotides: TGTGCCAGCAGCCAAGCAGGTGGGAAGACCCAGTACTTC.

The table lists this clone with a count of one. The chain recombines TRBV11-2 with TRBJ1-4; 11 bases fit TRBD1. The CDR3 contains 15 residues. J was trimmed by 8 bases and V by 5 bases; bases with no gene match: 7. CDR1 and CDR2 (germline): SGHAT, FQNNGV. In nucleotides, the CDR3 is TGTGCCAGCAGCGTCCGGGACAGGGGGAAAGAAAAACTGTTTTTT. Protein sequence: CASSVRDRGKEKLFF.

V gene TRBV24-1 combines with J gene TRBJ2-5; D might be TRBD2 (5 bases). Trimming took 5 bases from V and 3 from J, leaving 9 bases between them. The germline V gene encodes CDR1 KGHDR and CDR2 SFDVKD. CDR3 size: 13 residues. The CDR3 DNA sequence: TGTGCCACCAGTGCGCCGGGGAAAGAGACCCAGTACTTC. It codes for CATSAPGKETQYF.

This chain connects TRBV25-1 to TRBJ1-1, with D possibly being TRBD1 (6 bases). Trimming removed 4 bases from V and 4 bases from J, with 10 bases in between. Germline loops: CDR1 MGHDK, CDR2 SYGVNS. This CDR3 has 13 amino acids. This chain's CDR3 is CASSVGAVTEAFF. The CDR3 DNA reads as TGTGCCAGCAGTGTGGGGGCTGTCACTGAAGCTTTCTTT.

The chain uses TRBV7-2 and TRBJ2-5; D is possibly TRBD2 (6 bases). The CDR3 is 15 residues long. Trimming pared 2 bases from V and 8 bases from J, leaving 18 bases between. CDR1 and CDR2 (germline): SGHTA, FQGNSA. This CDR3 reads CASSLPTSGRGTQYF. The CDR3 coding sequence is TGTGCCAGCAGCTTACCCACCTCGGGGCGGGGAACCCAGTACTTC.

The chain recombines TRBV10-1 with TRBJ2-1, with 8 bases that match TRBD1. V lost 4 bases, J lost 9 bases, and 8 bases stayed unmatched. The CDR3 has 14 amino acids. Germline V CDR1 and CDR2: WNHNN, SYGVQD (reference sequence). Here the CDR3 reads CASSAGGMVAEQFF. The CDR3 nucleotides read TGCGCCAGCAGTGCAGGGGGCATGGTAGCTGAGCAGTTCTTC.